This TCR beta chain stems from a study of T cells in Graves' hyperthyroidism and ophthalmopathy. Study-wide results and limits: The model predicted ophthalmopathy a median approximately 6.3 months before onset. The majority of expanded thyroid clonotypes above 0.001 also appeared in blood. A model of 13 V-J features distinguished ophthalmopathy from stable hyperthyroidism.

The V end lost 3 bases, the J end lost 8 bases, and 8 bases lay between the germline ends. Germline V gene data show CDR1 as DFQATT and CDR2 as SNEGSKA (reference sequence). This CDR3 is built from 11 residues. This clonotype was observed many times. The antigen remains undetermined. What was amplified from RNA transcripts were TCR beta CDR3 regions. An initial round of RT-PCR targeting the TCR CDR3 relied on the HTBI primer set. TCRdb reanalysed the multiplex PCR reads using MiXCR and keeps one entry per CDR3 protein. The profile shows approximately 640,000 distinct CDR3 sequences, about 45% of them singletons.

The TCR originated in an adult man with Graves' disease, either hyperthyroidism or ophthalmopathy (not recorded which). Material for sequencing was peripheral blood or thyroid tissue (not recorded which). This chain links TRBV20-1 with TRBJ1-3; D gene uncertain. The CDR3: CSASLRDTIYF. CDR3 nucleotides: TGCAGTGCTAGCCTTAGGGACACCATATATTTT.